This T cell receptor beta chain was profiled in a study of blood T cells in healthy people across ages (dated by TCRdb to between 2015 and 2017). Regarding the study in general: Template switching captured roughly one uniquely barcoded TCR beta cDNA molecule per two T cells in model experiments. Age-related changes in TCR beta repertoire diversity were measured in the study by deep sequencing normalized with unique cDNA molecular identifiers. Four age groups were formed from the donors: young (average approximately 16 years), middle-aged (around 41), aged (62) and long-lived (less than 85). To avoid experimental bias, donors of different ages were spread randomly across the sequencing lanes. Using the same blood draw, the study looked at two additional independent replicas of 1 million unique cDNA reads for two donors, one aged 18 to 30 and the other aged 80 or older.

The protocol used for the library was 5' RACE. Data came from an Illumina HiSeq 2500. The second PCR ran for about 6 to 12 cycles and used a J-beta primer mix along with a sample-barcoded 5' primer. Each TCR beta cDNA molecule received a unique molecular identifier from a template-switch 5' adaptor carrying 12 random nucleotides. Each sample yielded at least 2.5 million CDR3-containing paired-end reads. First-strand cDNA was synthesized from all RNA with the Mint cDNA synthesis kit, primed by a TRBC-specific oligonucleotide. Following uracil-DNA glycosylase treatment, all cDNA underwent a first 18-cycle PCR with the universal primers M1SS and BC2_uni_R. The authors' pipeline ran thus. Each sample was normalized by randomly selecting 1 million high-quality reads, each carrying a distinct molecular identifier. Instead of being binned into consensus sequences, reads that shared molecular identifiers were thrown out. MiTCR, set to a Q25 quality threshold and the strictest error-elimination algorithm, was used for CDR3 identification, clonotype clustering and error correction. Lower-bound total TCR beta diversity was estimated with a nonparametric unseen species model using Euler transformation. TCRdb reworked the public reads: Q25 trimming with fastp, MiXCR clone assembly, productive beta chains retained. One record per CDR3 amino acid sequence lists the most common genes and DNA. These V and J calls originate from TCRdb's pipeline instead of the authors' own analysis. The sample table contains about 970,000 distinct CDR3 sequences; only one count was recorded for around 54% of them. In total, the top ten clones hold over 20% of the sample.

Between the V and J ends, shortened by 3 bases and 2 bases respectively, the junction contains 14 bases. The germline V gene encodes CDR1 SGHTA and CDR2 FQGTGA. Inclusive of the bounding cysteine and phenylalanine, the CDR3 is 16 residues long. Only the CDR3 part of the read is kept: 48 bases, read in frame from the first base. Of note for this clonotype: It lacks a known antigen. No clone much larger than this one lies a single base away; base qualities are absent.

Study-level results and caveats: Estimates of total diversity from one million sequenced T cells were regarded as lower bounds and underestimates. There was a strong correlation between observed TCR beta diversity and the percentage of naive T cells measured by flow cytometry. Donor CMV infection status was unknown, potentially confounding age-related changes in expanded clonotypes. Compared with the aged group, the long-lived group had more naive CD4+ T cells, fewer expanded clones and increased TCR diversity, a pattern suggesting age selection. Because profiling used bulk unsorted PBMCs, naive and antigen-experienced compartments could not be compared conclusively. Observed TCR beta diversity per million T cells fell roughly linearly with age, and a significant reduction was already apparent by age roughly 40.

The 40 or so donors, aged roughly 6 to 95 years, were systemically healthy Caucasian individuals from Russia. Approximately 10 milliliters of peripheral blood were collected from each donor into EDTA-treated Vacutainer tubes. Ficoll-Paque density-gradient centrifugation was used to isolate PBMCs, with at least 6.5 million per sample. Trizol reagent was used to extract total RNA from PBMCs, with at least 6 micrograms per sample. The percentages of naive CD45RAhigh/CD27high T cells were determined by flow cytometry on a PBMC aliquot from every donor. Sequencing was done on a sample of blood. The sequence joins TRBV7-3 to TRBJ1-5; no D segment can be confidently identified. The TCR originated in a woman in her fifties or sixties in good health. The DNA is as follows: TGTGCCAGCAGCTTTGAAGAGAAGATGGGCAATCAGCCCCAGCATTTT. Its protein is CASSFEEKMGNQPQHF.